This T cell receptor (beta chain) is drawn from a study of Ad26.COV2.S vaccination and SARS-CoV-2 variants. Overall study results and limits: Greater spike-specific TCR breadth was seen in vaccine recipients than in placebo recipients.

Treatment specified: 15 to 20 received Ad26.COV2.S at low or high dose, single or two shots; about 5 received placebo; per-sample allocation not given. Samples came from day 63 after the first vaccine or placebo injection. A remark on this clone: Its antigen is as yet unknown.

Profiled with immunoSEQ multiplex PCR; TCRdb holds only in-frame clones, not every one. The profile shows some 460,000 clones, 80% to 90% of them singletons. The TCR comes from a person aged 18-65 years who received the Ad26.COV2.S COVID-19 vaccine or a placebo. The specimen comprised peripheral blood, sampled in a trial of Ad26.COV2.S vaccine versus placebo.

CDR3 protein: CASSTGEGTEAFF. The CDR3, as DNA: TGCGCCAGCAGCACGGGAGAGGGGACTGAAGCTTTCTTT. J is TRBJ1-1 and V is TRBV5-1, with TRBD1 as a possible D gene (5 bases). Germline-derived CDR1 and CDR2 are SGHRS and YFSETQ. V was cut by 4 bases and J by 5 bases, with 12 bases left in between. The CDR3 is 13 residues long.